A single sample is the source of the 20 T cell receptor beta chains below, sequenced in a study of early T cells in non-severe SARS-CoV-2 infection. TCRdb itself ran the 5' RACE reads through MiXCR, one entry per CDR3 protein. Here the sample spans around 40,000 distinct CDR3 sequences, about 6% being singletons. Specimen: whole blood. These receptors all stem from an adult who was a healthcare worker with PCR-confirmed SARS-CoV-2 infection or an uninfected control (not recorded which).

This clonotype showed up many times. The gene calls are TRBV11-2 and TRBJ2-7, with D possibly called TRBD1 or TRBD2 (5 bases each). This CDR3 comprises 18 residues. Per the germline V gene, CDR1 is SGHAT and CDR2 is FQNNGV. V dropped 3 bases and J dropped 2 bases, with 23 bases sitting between them. The chain's CDR3 is CASSFRPNRGLNPYEQYF. The CDR3 DNA reads TGTGCCAGCAGCTTTAGGCCAAACCGGGGCCTAAATCCCTACGAGCAGTACTTC.

This clonotype is judged medium-sized (0.01 to 0.1%). The chain couples TRBV7-8 to TRBJ2-5; 8 bases are a match to TRBD1. The germline V gene has CDR1 SGHVS and CDR2 FQNEAQ. CDR3 size: 17 residues. V was pared by 1 base and J by 2 bases, with 9 bases of the junction left unmatched. The DNA of the CDR3 is TGTGCCAGCAGCTTAGTTACTTTTTACAGGGGGCAAGAGACCCAGTACTTC. Residues: CASSLVTFYRGQETQYF.

This clonotype was seen many times. The rearrangement links TRBV29-1 to TRBJ1-1; D remains ambiguous. Germline V gene lookup returns CDR1 SQVTM and CDR2 ANQGSEA. The V end was cut by 3 bases, the J end by 8 bases, with 10 bases between. The CDR3 has 11 residues. The CDR3 spells CSVDEALEAFF. The CDR3, as DNA: TGCAGCGTTGATGAGGCTTTAGAAGCTTTCTTT.

The chain recombines TRBV12-3 or TRBV12-4 with TRBJ2-7, with TRBD2 matching 8 bases. The CDR3 sequence is 12 residues long. The V segment lost 7 bases and the J segment 6 bases; nucleotides outside the gene matches: 5. The CDR3 loop reads CASTFSGTEQYF. The DNA of the CDR3 is TGTGCCAGCACCTTTAGCGGGACCGAGCAGTACTTC.

This clonotype has a handful of counts. J is TRBJ1-1 and V is TRBV29-1, with TRBD1 matching over 8 bases. V lost 7 bases, J lost 2 bases, and 6 bases stayed unmatched. The CDR3 consists of 13 residues. Germline V gives CDR1 SQVTM, CDR2 ANQGSEA. CDR3 sequence (DNA): TGCAGCGCCCAGGGACAGGTAAACACTGAAGCTTTCTTT. Encoded protein: CSAQGQVNTEAFF.

This clonotype was seen at least ten times. The chain joins TRBV10-3 to TRBJ2-1, with TRBD2 identical over 7 bases. Trimming at V came to 0 bases and at J to 12 bases, leaving 5 bases not matched to a gene. The CDR3 runs to 13 residues. Germline lookup yields CDR1 ENHRY and CDR2 SYGVKD. This CDR3 reads CAISESIREGQFF. DNA for the CDR3: TGTGCCATCAGTGAGTCGATAAGGGAGGGGCAGTTCTTC.

The chain employs TRBV11-1 and TRBJ1-1; the D is unclear. The CDR3 has 13 residues. V lost 3 bases, J lost 6 bases, and 11 bases lay in between. The germline V gene has CDR1 SGHAT and CDR2 FQDESV (reference sequence). The CDR3 region has the DNA TGTGCCAGCAGCTTTGTCGCCTGGCCTGAAGCTTTCTTT. It encodes CASSFVAWPEAFF.

The chain has TRBV6-5 and TRBJ2-1, with D unresolved. The germline gives CDR1 MNHEY, CDR2 SVGAGI. This CDR3 comprises 11 residues. V lost 6 bases and J 8 bases, leaving 8 bases between the germline ends. The DNA of the CDR3 is TGTGCCAGCAGCCGCCGGGATGAGCAGTTCTTC. Its translation: CASSRRDEQFF.

This clonotype showed up many times. The V gene is TRBV7-3, the J gene TRBJ2-1, with 8 nucleotides matching TRBD2. This CDR3 spans 15 amino acids. Germline values: CDR1 SGHTA, CDR2 FQGTGA. Germline trimming cut 5 bases from V and 1 base from J; bases unmatched to any gene: 4. Written as DNA, the CDR3 is TGTGCCAGCAGCATTAGCGGGGATTCCTACAATGAGCAGTTCTTC. It yields the protein CASSISGDSYNEQFF. Full variable domain (rest looked up from reference TRBV7-3 and TRBJ2-1): GAGVSQTPSNKVTEKGKYVELRCDPISGHTALYWYRQSLGQGPEFLIYFQGTGAADDSGLPNDRFFAVRPEGSVSTLKIQRTERGDSAVYLCASSISGDSYNEQFFGPGTRLTVL.

This clonotype was seen ten or more times. The chain recombines TRBV5-1 with TRBJ2-2; the match to TRBD2 covers 14 bases. The CDR3 covers 19 residues. Germline CDR1 is SGHRS and CDR2 is YFSETQ. V shed 6 bases, J shed 5 bases, and the junction held 15 bases outside the gene matches. CDR3 nucleotide sequence: TGCGCCAGCAACCGAGGGACTAGCGGGAGAACCCAAAGAACCGGGGAGCTGTTTTTT. As protein: CASNRGTSGRTQRTGELFF.

This clonotype was counted between two and nine times. The chain recombines TRBV6-1 with TRBJ2-3; possibly TRBD2 for D (6 bases). Trimming cost V 9 bases and J 5 bases, with 21 bases left between them. The CDR3 is 15 residues long. Germline lookup yields CDR1 MNHNS and CDR2 SASEGT. CDR3 in amino acids: CASGGAGGAGDTQYF. Written as DNA, the CDR3 is TGTGCCAGTGGAGGAGCTGGAGGGGCTGGAGATACGCAGTATTTT.

This clonotype showed up many times. J is TRBJ1-2 and V is TRBV30, with a weak D call TRBD1 (5 bases). The CDR3 sequence is 15 residues long. V lost 2 bases, J lost 2 bases, and 15 bases lay in between. From germline, CDR1 is GTSNPN and CDR2 SVGIG (reference sequence). CDR3 sequence (DNA): TGTGCCTGGAGTAACGATTATTCAGGGAACTATGGCTACACCTTC. It encodes CAWSNDYSGNYGYTF.

This clonotype was seen repeatedly, ten times or more. The chain uses TRBV12-3 or TRBV12-4 and TRBJ2-1; TRBD2 agrees at 13 bases. Unmatched junction bases numbered 10, after V lost 5 bases and J lost 15 bases. This CDR3 contains 14 residues. The chain's CDR3 is CASSPPLAGGPLFF. The CDR3 nucleotides read TGTGCCAGCAGTCCCCCACTAGCGGGAGGGCCTTTGTTCTTC.

This clonotype was seen at least ten times. The chain couples TRBV10-3 to TRBJ2-3, with 8 bases fitting TRBD2. Germline V lookup: CDR1 ENHRY, CDR2 SYGVKD. There are 14 residues in the CDR3. Trimming at V came to 7 bases and at J to 2 bases, leaving 5 bases not matched to a gene. Here the CDR3 DNA reads TGTGCCATCACCATAGCGGGGAACACAGATACGCAGTATTTT. Translated: CAITIAGNTDTQYF.

This clonotype was recorded many times. The gene calls are TRBV7-9 and TRBJ1-1, with a possible D match to TRBD1 (6 bases). CDR1 and CDR2 (germline): SEHNR, FQNEAQ (reference sequence). V was clipped by 1 base and J by 7 bases, with 13 bases between them. The CDR3 totals 14 residues. This chain's CDR3 is CASSLGRGAGEAFF. For the CDR3, the DNA is TGTGCCAGCAGCTTAGGCCGGGGGGCAGGTGAAGCTTTCTTT.

This clonotype showed up many times. The gene calls are TRBV7-3 and TRBJ2-2; the D gene is possibly TRBD1 (6 bases). The germline gives CDR1 SGHTA, CDR2 FQGTGA. This CDR3 has 14 amino acids. Trimming cost V 2 bases and J 3 bases, with 7 bases left between them. The CDR3 loop reads CASSLYRDTGELFF. DNA of the CDR3: TGTGCCAGCAGCTTATACAGGGACACCGGGGAGCTGTTTTTT.

This clonotype was counted at least ten times. The gene calls are TRBV20-1 and TRBJ2-7, with TRBD2 identical over 8 bases. J was trimmed by 2 bases and V by 0 bases; bases with no gene match: 3. This CDR3 has 14 residues. Germline V gives CDR1 DFQATT, CDR2 SNEGSKA (reference sequence). The CDR3 DNA follows: TGCAGTGCTAGAGAGAGTAGCGGGACCTACGAGCAGTACTTC. Protein sequence: CSARESSGTYEQYF.

In this sample, this clonotype turned up many times. The chain links TRBV20-1 to TRBJ1-6, with D possibly being TRBD1 (5 bases). CDR3 length: 14 residues. V was clipped by 3 bases and J by 6 bases, with 12 bases between them. Germline CDR1 DFQATT, CDR2 SNEGSKA (reference sequence). Here the CDR3 reads CSAREWQGNSPLHF. In nucleotides, the CDR3 is TGCAGTGCTAGGGAATGGCAGGGTAATTCACCCCTCCACTTT.

This chain links TRBV20-1 with TRBJ2-7, with a tentative D call TRBD2 (6 bases). Germline V lookup: CDR1 DFQATT, CDR2 SNEGSKA (reference sequence). This CDR3 is 17 amino acids long. V lost 3 bases and J lost 0, with 21 bases in between. The CDR3 nucleotides are TGCAGTGCTAGTTTCGGTTTTGAGGGACTTAGCTCCTACGAGCAGTACTTC. It encodes CSASFGFEGLSSYEQYF.

The sample holds many counts of this clonotype. The chain uses TRBV10-2 and TRBJ1-1; tentatively, D is TRBD1 (6 bases). The ends were cut back, 6 bases at V and 5 bases at J, with 13 bases in the middle. CDR3 length: 13 residues. The V gene's germline CDR1 is WSHSY and CDR2 SAAADI. Here the CDR3 DNA reads TGCGCCAGCAGGGCGGGGGCGCGTACTGAAGCTTTCTTT. Encoded protein: CASRAGARTEAFF.